These T cell receptor beta chains were read from a single sample in a study of CD8+ T cells in alopecia areata. This table comes from immunoSEQ multiplex PCR, and its TCRdb copy is limited to in-frame clones, with some not included. Of about 300,000 clones listed, roughly 60% are singletons. Sample: CD4+ T cells sorted from blood, taken at week 24, from a patient treated with tofacitinib. These receptors came from a human donor with alopecia areata. Both conserved end residues are part of each CDR3. A D gene is named only where the DNA matches it firmly. Not all rows give a size; the values are once, few, many and, for expanded clones, a class.

d_gene | len | abundance | j_gene | v_gene | CDR3nt | CDR3aa
TRBD1 | 16 | . | TRBJ1-6 | TRBV6-6 | TGTGCCAGCAGCTCCCCGAGGACAGGGGTTAATTCACCCCTCCACTTT | CASSSPRTGVNSPLHF
. | 11 | few | TRBJ2-7 | TRBV28 | TGTGCCAGCAGTTCAAATTACGAGCAGTACTTC | CASSSNYEQYF
. | 13 | once | TRBJ1-5 | TRBV29-1 | TGCAGCGTTGCGCAGGGGCGAAGGTTAGCCCAGCATTTT | CSVAQGRRLAQHF
TRBD1 | 16 | . | TRBJ2-7 | TRBV25-1 | TGTGCCAGCAGTGAAGTATTAGGGACAGGGTCTAACGAGCAGTACTTC | CASSEVLGTGSNEQYF
. | 14 | . | TRBJ1-6 | TRBV7-3 | TGTGCCAGCAGCTTCAGGGGAGGTAATTCACCCCTCCACTTT | CASSFRGGNSPLHF
. | 14 | . | TRBJ1-4 | TRBV27 | TGTGCCAGCAGTTTACAGGGGTTGGGTGAAAAACTGTTTTTT | CASSLQGLGEKLFF
. | 15 | . | TRBJ1-4 | TRBV6-5 | TGTGCCAGCAGTTACCAAATGGCCGTTGGGGAAAAACTGTTTTTT | CASSYQMAVGEKLFF
TRBD1 | 14 | . | TRBJ1-4 | TRBV2 | TGTGCCAGCAGACAGGGGGCCCTCAATGAAAAACTGTTTTTT | CASRQGALNEKLFF
TRBD1 | 14 | . | TRBJ2-3 | TRBV11-2 | TGTGCCAGCAGCTTAGACAGGGGGCCAGATACGCAGTATTTT | CASSLDRGPDTQYF
TRBD1 | 18 | . | TRBJ2-6 | TRBV7-8 | TGTGCCAGCAGCTCGAGAGGGACAGGGGGCGCTGGGGCCAACGTCCTGACTTTC | CASSSRGTGGAGANVLTF
. | 15 | few | TRBJ1-2 | TRBV9 | TGTGCCAGCAGCCCCCGACAGGACCCGATAGATGGCTACACCTTC | CASSPRQDPIDGYTF
TRBD2 | 16 | once | TRBJ2-3 | TRBV18 | TGTGCCAGCTCATCCTCTAGCGGGGGATTGGGAGATACGCAGTATTTT | CASSSSSGGLGDTQYF
. | 13 | . | TRBJ2-1 | TRBV7-7 | TGTGCTAGCAGCTTAGGGACAAGCAATGAGCAGTTCTTC | CASSLGTSNEQFF
. | 13 | . | TRBJ2-2 | TRBV9 | TGTGCCAGCAGCCTTCAGAACACCGGGGAGCTGTTTTTT | CASSLQNTGELFF
. | 12 | . | TRBJ2-5 | TRBV30 | TGTGCCTGGAGTGTACGAGGGGAGACCCAGTACTTC | CAWSVRGETQYF
TRBD1 | 15 | . | TRBJ1-2 | TRBV4-1 | TGCGCCAGCAGCCGGGAGGGACAGCTCAGCTATGGCTACACCTTC | CASSREGQLSYGYTF
. | 14 | . | TRBJ1-1 | TRBV4-2 | TGTGCCAGCAGCCAAGGTCACAGCTCGGCTGAAGCTTTCTTT | CASSQGHSSAEAFF
TRBD2 | 14 | . | TRBJ2-7 | TRBV5-6 | TGTGCCAGCAGCCCCGGACTAGTAGACTACGAGCAGTACTTC | CASSPGLVDYEQYF
. | 16 | . | TRBJ2-3 | TRBV29-1 | TGCAGCGTTGAACAAGGAGGGGGGTTGCTGACAGATACGCAGTATTTT | CSVEQGGGLLTDTQYF
. | 16 | . | TRBJ2-4 | TRBV23-1 | TGCGCCAGCAGTCAGTCCTGGGGACTAGCCAAAAACATTCAGTACTTC | CASSQSWGLAKNIQYF
TRBD1 | 15 | . | TRBJ2-1 | TRBV11-2 | TGTGCCAGCCGCGCTCAGGGACAGTCCTACAATGAGCAGTTCTTC | CASRAQGQSYNEQFF
. | 14 | . | TRBJ2-2 | TRBV2 | TGTGCCAGCAGCAGAGGGTCGCACACCGGGGAGCTGTTTTTT | CASSRGSHTGELFF
. | 11 | . | TRBJ1-2 | TRBV29-1 | TGCAGCGTCGGGACCCAGTATGGCTACACCTTC | CSVGTQYGYTF
. | 13 | . | TRBJ1-6 | TRBV2 | TGTGCCAGCAGGGGGACACCTAATTCACCCCTCCACTTT | CASRGTPNSPLHF
. | 16 | . | TRBJ2-6 | TRBV15 | TGTGCCACCAGCAGAGACAGGGGCTCTGGGGCCAACGTCCTGACTTTC | CATSRDRGSGANVLTF
. | 13 | once | TRBJ1-4 | TRBV30 | TGTGCCTGGAGTAAAAGGGTTGGAGAAAAACTGTTTTTT | CAWSKRVGEKLFF
. | 14 | . | TRBJ1-3 | TRBV30 | TGTGCCTGGAGTGCCGGACTCAAGGGAAACACCATATATTTT | CAWSAGLKGNTIYF
. | 13 | few | TRBJ1-1 | TRBV29-1 | TGCAGCGGTGCGGGGATCTTCAACACTGAAGCTTTCTTT | CSGAGIFNTEAFF
TRBD1 | 13 | . | TRBJ2-1 | TRBV6-5 | TGTGCCAGCAGTTATAACAGGGGGTATGAGCAGTTCTTC | CASSYNRGYEQFF
TRBD1 | 15 | . | TRBJ1-4 | TRBV7-2 | TGTGCCAGCAGCTTAGAATGGACAGGGTATGAAAAACTGTTTTTT | CASSLEWTGYEKLFF
. | 11 | few | TRBJ1-1 | TRBV29-1 | TGCAGCGTTCGGGATAACACTGAAGCTTTCTTT | CSVRDNTEAFF
. | 16 | . | TRBJ2-5 | TRBV7-2 | TGTGCCAGCAGCCCTGCCCAGGGATTGGGCCAAGAGACCCAGTACTTC | CASSPAQGLGQETQYF
TRBD1 | 14 | . | TRBJ1-2 | TRBV30 | TGTGCCTGGAGCGCGGACAGGGGGGCCTATGGCTACACCTTC | CAWSADRGAYGYTF
TRBD2 | 16 | once | TRBJ2-2 | TRBV4-2 | TGTGCCAGCAGCCTACTCGGACTAGGGAACACCGGGGAGCTGTTTTTT | CASSLLGLGNTGELFF
TRBD1 | 14 | . | TRBJ2-7 | TRBV5-6 | TGTGCCAGCAGCCCCGGACAGGGGGTGTACGAGCAGTACTTC | CASSPGQGVYEQYF
. | 14 | . | TRBJ2-5 | TRBV9 | TGTGCCAGCAGCCCTCGGGCCGTCCAAGAGACCCAGTACTTC | CASSPRAVQETQYF
TRBD2 | 15 | . | TRBJ2-5 | TRBV29-1 | TGCAGCGTTGGACTAGCGGCGAGTCACCAAGAGACCCAGTACTTC | CSVGLAASHQETQYF
. | 13 | . | TRBJ1-4 | TRBV9 | TGTGCCAGCAGCGTAGGGGCCAATGAAAAACTGTTTTTT | CASSVGANEKLFF
. | 12 | . | TRBJ2-7 | TRBV7-8 | TGTGCCGGCAGCCTAAACCTCTACGAGCAGTACTTC | CAGSLNLYEQYF
. | 14 | once | TRBJ2-5 | TRBV7-2 | TGTGCCAGCAGGCAGAGGCCTCAGCAAGAGACCCAGTACTTC | CASRQRPQQETQYF
. | 14 | few | TRBJ2-2 | TRBV14 | TGTGCCAGCAGCCAAGTGTCCAACACCGGGGAGCTGTTTTTT | CASSQVSNTGELFF
. | 16 | . | TRBJ1-4 | TRBV4-2 | TGTGCCAGCAGCCAATCCGACAGCCCCGCTAATGAAAAACTGTTTTTT | CASSQSDSPANEKLFF
. | 15 | . | TRBJ1-1 | TRBV4-2 | TGTGCCAGCAGCCAAGATACTGGGGGGAGCACTGAAGCTTTCTTT | CASSQDTGGSTEAFF
. | 11 | once | TRBJ2-7 | TRBV18 | TGTGCCAGCTCACAGGGCTACGAGCAGTACTTC | CASSQGYEQYF
. | 17 | . | TRBJ2-2 | TRBV4-1 | TGCGCCAGCAGCCGGGCGGACGGGGCCGGGAACACCGGGGAGCTGTTTTTT | CASSRADGAGNTGELFF
. | 13 | once | TRBJ1-1 | TRBV30 | TGTGCCTGGAGTGTACAGGCAGGGGCTGAAGCTTTCTTT | CAWSVQAGAEAFF
TRBD2 | 14 | . | TRBJ2-1 | TRBV5-4 | TGTGCCAGCGGGGGGACTAGCGGATACAATGAGCAGTTCTTC | CASGGTSGYNEQFF
TRBD1 | 14 | . | TRBJ1-2 | TRBV5-1 | TGCGCCAGCAGCTGGAGCCCCCAACAGGGGGGCTACACCTTC | CASSWSPQQGGYTF
. | 15 | . | TRBJ1-2 | TRBV6-5 | TGTGCCAGCAGAACCTCAGGGGCGGGAGACTATGGCTACACCTTC | CASRTSGAGDYGYTF
TRBD1 | 14 | . | TRBJ1-2 | TRBV6-5 | TGTGCCAGCAGTTACATCGGACAGGGGAGCGGCTACACCTTC | CASSYIGQGSGYTF
. | 12 | few | TRBJ1-5 | TRBV29-1 | TGCAGCGTAATACCGAACAATCAGCCCCAGCATTTT | CSVIPNNQPQHF
. | 14 | few | TRBJ2-3 | TRBV7-2 | TGTGCCAGCAGCTTTAGGGCTAGCACAGATACGCAGTATTTT | CASSFRASTDTQYF
TRBD1 | 15 | . | TRBJ1-6 | TRBV29-1 | TGCAGCGTTGCGGCCTCGGGGACAGGGGATTCACCCCTCCACTTT | CSVAASGTGDSPLHF
TRBD1 | 15 | . | TRBJ2-3 | TRBV7-9 | TGTGCCAGCAGGGGGGACAGGTACCGCTGGGATACGCAGTATTTT | CASRGDRYRWDTQYF
TRBD2 | 18 | . | TRBJ2-3 | TRBV18 | TGTGCCAGCTCACCACCCCTAGCGGGGTTTCAAGGGCAAGATACGCAGTATTTT | CASSPPLAGFQGQDTQYF
. | 15 | few | TRBJ2-4 | TRBV6-5 | TGTGCCAGCAGTATACAATCGGGTGGCGGAAACATTCAGTACTTC | CASSIQSGGGNIQYF
. | 13 | . | TRBJ1-2 | TRBV18 | TGTGCCAGCTCAGAAGCCCCCTACTATGGCTACACCTTC | CASSEAPYYGYTF
TRBD1 | 12 | . | TRBJ2-7 | TRBV29-1 | TGCAGCGTGACGGGACAGTCCTACGAGCAGTACTTC | CSVTGQSYEQYF
TRBD1 | 13 | . | TRBJ1-2 | TRBV2 | TGTGCCAGCAGTACGACAGGGAGCTATGGCTACACCTTC | CASSTTGSYGYTF
TRBD1 | 16 | . | TRBJ2-5 | TRBV5-4 | TGTGCCAGCAGCTCGACCGTACAGGGGGCCTTGGAGACCCAGTACTTC | CASSSTVQGALETQYF